The TCR beta chain described here comes from a study of T cell changes during pregnancy in multiple sclerosis. Only in-frame clones appear in the TCRdb table, and some are missing; sequencing was by immunoSEQ multiplex PCR. This sample has roughly 90,000 clones; almost 95% occur once, and the top ten carry around 2.2%. V was shortened by 3 bases and J by 0 bases, with 9 bases between the two germline ends. Germline lookup yields CDR1 SNHLY and CDR2 FYNNEI. The CDR3 spans 15 residues. The sample here was peripheral blood, taken in the third trimester of pregnancy. The TCR originated in a female donor with multiple sclerosis, enrolled in a pregnancy study. The chain is built from TRBV2 and TRBJ1-3; no clear D gene. The CDR3 sequence: CASSDSNYSGNTIYF. DNA of the CDR3: TGTGCCAGCAGTGATAGTAACTACTCTGGAAACACCATATATTTT.